The 11 T cell receptor beta chains given below trace back to one sample, sequenced in a study of T-cell memory formation after mild COVID-19. TCRdb used MiXCR to reprocess the 5' RACE reads, holding one entry per CDR3 protein. The table lists fewer than 500,000 distinct CDR3 sequences, 25% of them singletons, with approximately 12% in the top ten. The sample was PBMCs or a T cell subset sorted from them (not recorded which). Receptor source: an adult woman who had mild COVID-19 (a few samples of this study predate the infection). Cell type and time point are not known.

This chain links TRBV20-1 with TRBJ2-1; 7 bases are a match to TRBD2. This CDR3 has 14 amino acids. V shed 3 bases and J 5 bases; nucleotides not matched to a gene: 7. CDR1 DFQATT and CDR2 SNEGSKA come from the germline V gene (reference sequence). The CDR3 region has the DNA TGCAGTGCTAGGGGGGGGACTAACGACAATGAGCAGTTCTTC. Its protein is CSARGGTNDNEQFF.

This rearrangement joins TRBV21-1 to TRBJ1-2; TRBD1 is taken as the D call from the table, unchecked against the DNA. TRBV21-1 is classified as a pseudogene. The CDR3 contains 19 residues. CDR3 nucleotide sequence: TGTGCCAGCAGCAAAGGGGGAAAGTCGACAGACCATACTAACTATGGCTACACCTTC. Its protein product is CASSKGGKSTDHTNYGYTF.

The chain couples TRBV3-1 to TRBJ1-5; D might be TRBD1 (6 bases). V was pared by 0 bases and J by 1 base, with 7 bases between. Germline loops: CDR1 LGHDT, CDR2 YNNKEL (reference sequence). The CDR3 is 15 amino acids. CDR3 sequence reads: CASSQDRGSNQPQHF. CDR3 DNA sequence: TGTGCCAGCAGCCAAGACAGGGGCAGCAATCAGCCCCAGCATTTT.

The chain employs TRBV5-1 and TRBJ2-7, with D unclear. The CDR3 has 14 residues. V was clipped by 4 bases and J by 2 bases, with 13 bases between them. In germline, CDR1 is SGHRS, CDR2 YFSETQ. The CDR3 sequence is CASSETRSAYEQYF. The CDR3 DNA sequence: TGCGCCAGCAGCGAGACCCGTTCCGCCTACGAGCAGTACTTC.

This clonotype turned up a few times. At one of its ends the junction is not consistent with the germline gene, which may arise from a read error. CDR3: CASSPGTSPSSSYNEQFF. The CDR3 DNA follows: TGTGCTAGCAGCCCCGGGACTAGCCCCTCAAGCTCCTACAATGAGCAGTTCTTC. The V and J genes are TRBV7-7 and TRBJ2-1; 9 bases fit TRBD2. The V gene's germline CDR1 is SSHAT and CDR2 FNYEAQ (reference sequence). The CDR3 is made up of 18 amino acids.

The chain joins TRBV5-5 to TRBJ1-1; 7 nucleotides line up with TRBD1. Germline V gene sequence: CDR1 SGHKS, CDR2 YYEKEE (reference sequence). Trimming removed 4 bases from V and 4 bases from J; junction bases left unmatched: 7. The CDR3 is 14 amino acids. This chain's CDR3 is CASSPSTGSTEAFF. CDR3 in DNA: TGTGCCAGCAGCCCATCGACAGGGAGCACTGAAGCTTTCTTT. Drawing the rest from reference TRBV5-5 and TRBJ1-1, the complete variable domain is DAGVTQSPTHLIKTRGQQVTLRCSPISGHKSVSWYQQVLGQGPQFIFQYYEKEERGRGNFPDRFSARQFPNYSSELNVNALLLGDSALYLCASSPSTGSTEAFFGQGTRLTVV.

In this sample, this clonotype turned up a few times. V and J are TRBV7-9 and TRBJ2-1; 11 bases align to TRBD2. This CDR3 region has 18 residues. The J segment lost 0 bases and the V segment lost 7 bases, leaving 11 bases of the junction unmatched. Germline CDR1 reads SEHNR; CDR2 reads FQNEAQ (reference sequence). The CDR3 is CASTSTSGSRGSYNEQFF. CDR3 sequence (DNA): TGTGCCAGCACCTCAACTAGCGGGAGTAGGGGCTCCTACAATGAGCAGTTCTTC. The full variable domain, rest sourced from reference TRBV7-9 and TRBJ2-1, is DTGVSQNPRHKITKRGQNVTFRCDPISEHNRLYWYRQTLGQGPEFLTYFQNEAQLEKSRLLSDRFSAERPKGSFSTLEIQRTEQGDSAMYLCASTSTSGSRGSYNEQFFGPGTRLTVL.

This clonotype was recorded a few times. The genes are TRBV6-4 and TRBJ2-1, with D possibly matching TRBD2 (5 bases). The CDR3 runs to 14 residues. Germline CDR1 and CDR2: MRHNA and SNTAGT. V was trimmed by 2 bases and J by 6 bases, leaving 11 bases between them. The CDR3 loop is CASSDRAGTNEQFF. The CDR3 DNA follows: TGTGCCAGCAGTGACAGGGCGGGTACCAATGAGCAGTTCTTC.

V usage is TRBV5-1 and J usage is TRBJ2-1, with D possibly being TRBD1 (5 bases). CDR3 length equals 12 residues. V was pared by 0 bases and J by 15 bases, with 13 bases between. Germline V gene data show CDR1 as SGHRS and CDR2 as YFSETQ. CDR3: CASSLGAQGWFF. CDR3 in DNA: TGCGCCAGCAGCTTGGGGGCGCAGGGTTGGTTCTTC.

In its sample, this clonotype was seen a few times. The chain carries TRBV13 and TRBJ2-7; TRBD1 aligns across 8 bases. Per germline, CDR1 PRHDT and CDR2 FYEKMQ (reference sequence). Trimming at V came to 5 bases and at J to 4 bases, leaving 7 bases not matched to a gene. The CDR3 is 14 amino acids. CDR3 coding DNA: TGTGCCAGCAGCCTTCCGGGACAGGTTTACGAGCAGTACTTC. Its protein is CASSLPGQVYEQYF.

The chain couples TRBV5-1 to TRBJ1-5; D perhaps matches TRBD1 (5 bases). Germline V gene sequence: CDR1 SGHRS, CDR2 YFSETQ. V was trimmed by 2 bases and J by 5 bases, leaving 11 bases between them. This CDR3 spans 14 amino acids. DNA for the CDR3: TGCGCCAGCAGCTTAGGGGATGGCGATCAGCCCCAGCATTTT. Protein sequence: CASSLGDGDQPQHF.